A selection of T cell receptor beta chains follows, all from one sample in a study of T cell responses to AZD1222 COVID-19 vaccine. TCRdb keeps only in-frame clones here, not all; method: immunoSEQ multiplex PCR. The table lists approximately 110,000 clones, around 85% of them singletons. The material sequenced was peripheral blood, taken on day 0 of AZD1222 vaccination. The receptors come from an adult in good health. CDR3s include the opening cysteine and the closing phenylalanine or tryptophan.

len	v_gene	j_gene	CDR3aa
18	TRBV5-6	TRBJ1-6	CASSRTLTEGGDNSPLHF
15	TRBV3-1/TRBV3-2	TRBJ1-4	CASSQEGAPNEKLFF
15	TRBV18	TRBJ2-2	CASSPSGGNTGELFF
13	TRBV4-1	TRBJ2-5	CARYRVKGETQYF
13	TRBV15	TRBJ1-5	CATSSQFPKPQHF
14	TRBV6-2/TRBV6-3	TRBJ2-1	CASSSGFSYNEQFF
13	TRBV24-1	TRBJ1-5	CATSDSPGLSQHF
13	TRBV5-1	TRBJ2-1	CASRRAGPSAKIF
16	TRBV4-1	TRBJ2-7	CASSQAFSGRNYEQYF
17	TRBV19	TRBJ1-1	CASKSIARGRVGNEAFF
15	TRBV7-2	TRBJ1-1	CASSRTSGGNTEAFF
17	TRBV19	TRBJ1-3	CASSRWDPGRTGNTIYF
16	TRBV7-9	TRBJ2-1	CASSPRVGVWANEQFF
14	TRBV28	TRBJ1-1	CASGLGASGTEAFF
18	TRBV27	TRBJ1-6	CASSPVRWANSYNSPLHF
15	TRBV25-1	TRBJ1-5	CASSDSGTDHQPQHF
10	TRBV28	TRBJ1-6	CASSLGALHF
14	TRBV29-1	TRBJ1-5	CSVSTGTGFQPQHF